The present T cell receptor beta chain was sequenced within a study of patients and donors after allogeneic stem cell transplantation. TCRdb passed the RT-PCR reads through MiXCR, listing each CDR3 protein once. The sample holds about a million distinct CDR3 sequences; more than 15% are singletons and the top ten take 6%. This clonotype was observed a handful of times. The TCR was taken from a human donor who was either an allogeneic HSCT recipient or a stem cell or donor lymphocyte infusion donor (not recorded which). It is not recorded whose cells these are; they may come from a transplant donor. The sample was blood, either unsorted or a sorted T cell fraction (not recorded which).

CDR3: CASSARPRATEAFF. CDR3 bases: TGTGCCAGCAGCGCCCGGCCCCGTGCGACTGAAGCTTTCTTT. V gene TRBV7-8 combines with J gene TRBJ1-1; no firm D call. Germline-derived CDR1 and CDR2 are SGHVS and FQNEAQ. The CDR3 is 14 amino acids. V was pared by 5 bases and J by 5 bases, with 15 bases between.